The 2 T cell receptor beta chains below come from one sample, sequenced in a study of blood T cells in healthy people across ages. Next came a second PCR, run for about 7 to 11 cycles, which used a sample-barcoded 5' primer along with a J-beta primer mix. Each CDR3 protein is one row after TCRdb ran MiXCR on the 5' RACE reads. This sample has about 1.6 million distinct CDR3 sequences, with 34% found just once. The sample comprised blood. Receptors originate from a young woman in good health.

In this sample, this clonotype turned up a few times. One end of the junction does not line up with germline, which may come from a read error. The V and J genes are TRBV6-2 or TRBV6-3 and TRBJ1-2, with D unclear. The CDR3 consists of 13 residues. Germline assignment: CDR1 MNHEY and CDR2 SVGEGT. DNA of the CDR3: TGTGCCAGCACTTACTTGGGAAGGACTGGCTACACCTTC. Translation: CASTYLGRTGYTF.

The chain employs TRBV30 and TRBJ2-5, with 7 bases that match TRBD2. The CDR3 covers 14 residues. Germline lookup yields CDR1 GTSNPN and CDR2 SVGIG (reference sequence). V shed 0 bases and J 6 bases; nucleotides not matched to a gene: 7. This CDR3 reads CAWSVSGARKTQYF. CDR3 DNA: TGTGCCTGGAGTGTAAGCGGGGCGAGGAAGACCCAGTACTTC.